The 26 T cell receptor beta chains listed next were all sequenced from one sample in a study of T cells in Graves' hyperthyroidism and ophthalmopathy. TCR beta CDR3 regions were amplified from RNA. The study used the HTBI primer set for a first-round RT-PCR of the TCR CDR3. TCRdb re-called the multiplex PCR reads with MiXCR, one entry per CDR3 protein. Found here are approximately 300,000 distinct CDR3 sequences, over 15% of them singletons; the top ten hold roughly a third. Sequencing was done on a sample of blood. The source of these receptors is a man aged 25-40 years with Graves' hyperthyroidism.

In its sample, this clonotype was seen many times. The chain joins TRBV28 to TRBJ2-5, with no clear D. This CDR3 comprises 12 residues. The ends were cut back, 6 bases at V and 5 bases at J, with 10 bases in the middle. Per the germline V gene, CDR1 is MDHEN and CDR2 is SYDVKM. CDR3 nucleotide sequence: TGTGCCAGCAGCCCTGAGTCCGAGACCCAGTACTTC. This gives the protein CASSPESETQYF.

The chain uses TRBV27 and TRBJ2-7, with a possible D match to TRBD1 (6 bases). The CDR3 runs to 15 residues. Germline V gives CDR1 MNHEY, CDR2 SMNVEV (reference sequence). The V gene lost 2 bases and the J gene lost 3 bases, with 14 bases spanning the gap. The CDR3 sequence: CASSLALGQLYEQYF. Here the CDR3 DNA reads TGTGCCAGCAGTTTAGCACTCGGACAGCTCTACGAGCAGTACTTC.

The rearrangement joins TRBV13 to TRBJ2-5; D gene ambiguous. CDR1 and CDR2 from the germline V gene are PRHDT and FYEKMQ (reference sequence). Trimming took 0 bases from V and 7 from J, leaving 9 bases between them. This CDR3 comprises 13 residues. The CDR3 reads CASSLGSKGTQYF. DNA for the CDR3: TGTGCCAGCAGCTTAGGCTCTAAGGGGACCCAGTACTTC.

This clonotype turned up a few times. This chain connects TRBV3-1 to TRBJ2-5; possible D gene TRBD1, 6 bases. Trimming left V 4 bases short and J 5 bases short, with 17 bases between. This CDR3 is 15 amino acids long. Looked up from germline, CDR1 is LGHDT and CDR2 is YNNKEL (reference sequence). DNA of the CDR3: TGTGCCAGCAGCCGAGAAGATACAGGGTGGGAGACCCAGTACTTC. Its translation is CASSREDTGWETQYF.

The chain carries TRBV15 and TRBJ2-5; 9 bases are a match to TRBD2. Trimming removed 1 base from V and 4 bases from J; junction bases left unmatched: 4. This CDR3 region has 15 residues. Germline V gives CDR1 LNHNV, CDR2 YYDKDF (reference sequence). The CDR3 loop is CATSRGLADGETQYF. The CDR3 DNA is TGTGCCACCAGCAGAGGACTAGCGGATGGAGAGACCCAGTACTTC.

This clonotype appeared a few times. The chain recombines TRBV5-1 with TRBJ2-2; unclear D gene. The ends were cut back, 3 bases at V and 6 bases at J, with 15 bases in the middle. Germline-derived CDR1 and CDR2 are SGHRS and YFSETQ. This CDR3 has 15 amino acids. The CDR3: CASSSIPKGSGELFF. For the CDR3, the DNA is TGCGCCAGCAGCTCGATACCCAAGGGATCCGGGGAGCTGTTTTTT. Full variable domain (remainder filled in from reference TRBV5-1 and TRBJ2-2): KAGVTQTPRYLIKTRGQQVTLSCSPISGHRSVSWYQQTPGQGLQFLFEYFSETQRNKGNFPGRFSGRQFSNSRSEMNVSTLELGDSALYLCASSSIPKGSGELFFGEGSRLTVL.

The chain is built from TRBV7-9 and TRBJ1-2; no definite D call. With 5 bases removed from V and 4 bases from J, the gap between germline ends came to 11 bases. This CDR3 is built from 13 residues. Germline V gives CDR1 SEHNR, CDR2 FQNEAQ (reference sequence). CDR3 DNA sequence: TGTGCCAGCAGCCCGGACGGCAGCTATGGCTACACCTTC. Its protein product is CASSPDGSYGYTF.

This clonotype was detected a few times. Sequence at one end of the junction differs from germline and may be a read error. This chain uses TRBV10-3 with TRBJ2-2, with 7 nucleotides matching TRBD2. The germline gives CDR1 ENHRY, CDR2 SYGVKD. The CDR3 is 15 residues long. This CDR3 reads CAINSGREIARELSF. The CDR3, as DNA: TGTGCCATCAATTCAGGGCGGGAGATTGCCAGGGAGCTGTCTTTT.

The chain has TRBV7-3 and TRBJ2-1; D tentatively fits TRBD1 or TRBD2 (6 bases each). The germline gives CDR1 SGHTA, CDR2 FQGTGA. Trimming left V 1 base short and J 8 bases short, with 12 bases between. There are 14 residues in the CDR3. The CDR3 bases are TGTGCCAGCAGCTTAAATCGGGGGCGCGATGAGCAGTTCTTC. Protein: CASSLNRGRDEQFF. Supplemented by reference TRBV7-3 and TRBJ2-1, the full variable domain reads GAGVSQTPSNKVTEKGKYVELRCDPISGHTALYWYRQSLGQGPEFLIYFQGTGAADDSGLPNDRFFAVRPEGSVSTLKIQRTERGDSAVYLCASSLNRGRDEQFFGPGTRLTVL.

This clonotype was seen at least ten times. The chain joins TRBV4-1 to TRBJ2-7; 8 bases line up with TRBD1. This CDR3 contains 15 residues. Germline lookup yields CDR1 MGHRA and CDR2 YSYEKL. Trimming at V came to 2 bases and at J to 2 bases, leaving 5 bases not matched to a gene. This chain's CDR3 is CASSQTGTGAYEQYF. CDR3 sequence (DNA): TGCGCCAGCAGCCAAACCGGGACAGGTGCCTACGAGCAGTACTTC.

V and J are TRBV6-9 and TRBJ1-1, with D hard to call. Trimming removed 3 bases from V and 2 bases from J, with 10 bases in between. The CDR3 consists of 14 residues. Germline V CDR1 and CDR2: MNHGY, SVAAGI. Written as DNA, the CDR3 is TGTGCCAGCAGTTACTCGAACCTTAACACTGAAGCTTTCTTT. It codes for CASSYSNLNTEAFF.

In its sample, this clonotype was seen a few times. The chain joins TRBV7-2 to TRBJ2-1, with D possibly TRBD1 on 5 matching bases. Germline assignment: CDR1 SGHTA and CDR2 FQGNSA. V shed 5 bases and J shed 7 bases, with 12 bases lying between them. The CDR3 runs to 13 residues. Here the CDR3 DNA reads TGTGCCAGCAGCCAGGGTCTTGGGAATGAGCAGTTCTTC. Protein product: CASSQGLGNEQFF. Using reference TRBV7-2 and TRBJ2-1 for the parts outside the CDR3, the full variable domain is GAGVSQSPSNKVTEKGKDVELRCDPISGHTALYWYRQSLGQGLEFLIYFQGNSAPDKSGLPSDRFSAERTGGSVSTLTIQRTQQEDSAVYLCASSQGLGNEQFFGPGTRLTVL.

Regarding this clonotype: Relative to the germline gene, one junction end is altered; a read error may explain this. V usage is TRBV7-3 and J usage is TRBJ2-3; tentative D call: TRBD2 (6 bases). There are 15 residues in the CDR3. The germline V gene encodes CDR1 SGHTA and CDR2 FQGTGA. The CDR3 DNA follows: TGTGCCGGCAGCTTACGCGGGGCCATCACAGATACGCAGTATTTT. Translation gives CAGSLRGAITDTQYF.

This clonotype was counted at least ten times. The gene calls are TRBV13 and TRBJ1-5, with 7 bases lining up with TRBD1. Germline V CDR1 and CDR2: PRHDT, FYEKMQ (reference sequence). The CDR3 covers 17 residues. V lost 5 bases to trimming and J lost 5 bases; unmatched junction nucleotides: 15. This chain's CDR3 is CASSQKGQAAGYQPQHF. CDR3 DNA sequence: TGTGCCAGCAGCCAGAAAGGACAGGCGGCTGGTTATCAGCCCCAGCATTTT.

This clonotype was observed a handful of times. The genes are TRBV20-1 and TRBJ2-7; 15 bases align to TRBD2. The CDR3 is made up of 16 amino acids. Germline V lookup: CDR1 DFQATT, CDR2 SNEGSKA (reference sequence). The ends lost 3 bases at V and 3 bases at J; junction bases unmatched: 6. The CDR3 bases are TGCAGTGCTAGGGGACTAGCGGGAGGCTCTAACTACGAGCAGTACTTC. Protein product: CSARGLAGGSNYEQYF.

Worth noting for this clonotype: At one end the junction does not follow the germline gene, possibly because of a read error. CDR3 coding DNA: TGTGTCAGCAGTTTATCAGCAGGGGATAATTCACCCCTCCACTTT. Amino acid sequence: CVSSLSAGDNSPLHF. J is TRBJ1-6 and V is TRBV28, with D possibly matching TRBD1 (6 bases). The CDR3 is made up of 15 amino acids. Germline assignment: CDR1 MDHEN and CDR2 SYDVKM. Based on the CDR3 plus reference TRBV28 and TRBJ1-6, the full variable domain is DVKVTQSSRYLVKRTGEKVFLECVQDMDHENMFWYRQDPGLGLRLIYFSYDVKMKEKGDIPEGYSVSREKKERFSLILESASTNQTSMYLCVSSLSAGDNSPLHFGNGTRLTVT.

This clonotype was seen many times. V gene TRBV5-1 combines with J gene TRBJ2-2, with D possibly TRBD1 on 6 matching bases. This CDR3 has 15 residues. V gave up 6 bases and J gave up 2 bases, with 14 bases separating them. Looked up from germline, CDR1 is SGHRS and CDR2 is YFSETQ. The DNA of the CDR3 is TGCGCCAGCACGGGACAATCCCCCAACACCGGGGAGCTGTTTTTT. This encodes CASTGQSPNTGELFF.

Many counts were recorded for this clonotype. The genes are TRBV30 and TRBJ2-1; D not resolved. Germline V lookup: CDR1 GTSNPN, CDR2 SVGIG (reference sequence). This CDR3 is 14 amino acids long. V was pared by 2 bases and J by 8 bases, with 16 bases between. This CDR3 reads CAWSPTPGRYEQFF. As DNA, the CDR3 is TGTGCCTGGAGTCCAACCCCCGGGCGGTATGAGCAGTTCTTC. Combining the CDR3 with reference TRBV30 and TRBJ2-1 gives the whole variable domain SQTIHQWPATLVQPVGSPLSLECTVEGTSNPNLYWYRQAAGRGLQLLFYSVGIGQISSEVPQNLSASRPQDRQFILSSKKLLLSDSGFYLCAWSPTPGRYEQFFGPGTRLTVL.

V is TRBV19 and J is TRBJ2-1, with D maybe TRBD2 (6 bases). The CDR3 runs to 14 residues. The germline V gene has CDR1 LNHDA and CDR2 SQIVND (reference sequence). The V end was cut by 6 bases, the J end by 3 bases, with 12 bases between. CDR3 loop: CASRPGLRYNEQFF. CDR3 sequence (DNA): TGTGCCAGTAGGCCGGGACTCCGCTACAATGAGCAGTTCTTC.

This clonotype rates as medium-sized (0.01 to 0.1%). The genes are TRBV11-2 and TRBJ2-7, with a possible D match to TRBD1 (5 bases). V lost 0 bases to trimming and J lost 8 bases, with 17 bases between them. This CDR3 region has 15 residues. Looked up from germline, CDR1 is SGHAT and CDR2 is FQNNGV. The CDR3 DNA sequence: TGTGCCAGCAGCTTAGATAGGGGAACAGTCAGCAAGCAGTACTTC. Protein sequence: CASSLDRGTVSKQYF.

This clonotype was counted a few times. This rearrangement joins TRBV27 to TRBJ2-1, with 15 bases aligning to TRBD2. With 6 bases clipped from V and 6 bases from J, the junction kept 12 bases outside the gene matches. The germline V gene encodes CDR1 MNHEY and CDR2 SMNVEV (reference sequence). There are 18 residues in the CDR3. The CDR3 is CASSRTSGRAHVGNEQFF. CDR3 sequence (DNA): TGTGCCAGCAGCAGGACTAGCGGGAGGGCCCACGTCGGCAATGAGCAGTTCTTC.

Many counts were recorded for this clonotype. The J gene is TRBJ1-2, the V gene TRBV7-6, with a tentative D call TRBD1 (6 bases). The germline V and J ends were trimmed by 5 bases and 7 bases, with 17 bases remaining between them. This CDR3 spans 14 amino acids. Germline CDR1 and CDR2: SGHVS and FNYEAQ. DNA for the CDR3: TGTGCCAGCAGCAAATTCACAGGGATCGGTGGCTACACCTTC. This encodes CASSKFTGIGGYTF.

This clonotype has a count of ten or more. The rearrangement joins TRBV20-1 to TRBJ2-3, with 8 bases identical to TRBD1. The germline V gene encodes CDR1 DFQATT and CDR2 SNEGSKA (reference sequence). After removal of 2 bases from V and 3 bases from J, the junction contained 7 bases not matched to a gene. The CDR3 has 15 amino acids. The CDR3 spells CSARPQGGLTDTQYF. CDR3 bases: TGCAGTGCTAGACCACAGGGGGGACTTACAGATACGCAGTATTTT.

V usage is TRBV19 and J usage is TRBJ2-5; TRBD1 matches 9 bases. The germline CDR1 and CDR2 sequences are LNHDA and SQIVND (reference sequence). The CDR3 runs 14 residues. Trimming took 6 bases from V and 3 from J; bases not matched to a gene: 5. The CDR3 protein is CASSGTGTEETQYF. CDR3 sequence (DNA): TGTGCCAGTAGCGGGACAGGGACAGAAGAGACCCAGTACTTC.

The J gene is TRBJ1-2, the V gene TRBV24-1; D might be TRBD1 (5 bases). The CDR3 contains 16 residues. Between the trimmed V and J ends, which lost 0 bases and 3 bases, there was a span of 13 bases. Germline CDR1 is KGHDR and CDR2 is SFDVKD. The chain's CDR3 is CATSDLQVGGDYGYTF. The CDR3 DNA sequence: TGTGCCACCAGTGATTTGCAAGTCGGGGGAGACTATGGCTACACCTTC.

This clonotype was counted many times. The chain uses TRBV3-1 and TRBJ1-1, with TRBD1 as a possible D gene (6 bases). This CDR3 comprises 13 residues. The germline V and J ends were trimmed by 4 bases and 3 bases, with 9 bases remaining between them. The germline gives CDR1 LGHDT, CDR2 YNNKEL (reference sequence). The CDR3 DNA reads as TGTGCCAGCAGCCCGCCAGGGGACACTGAAGCTTTCTTT. Translation: CASSPPGDTEAFF.